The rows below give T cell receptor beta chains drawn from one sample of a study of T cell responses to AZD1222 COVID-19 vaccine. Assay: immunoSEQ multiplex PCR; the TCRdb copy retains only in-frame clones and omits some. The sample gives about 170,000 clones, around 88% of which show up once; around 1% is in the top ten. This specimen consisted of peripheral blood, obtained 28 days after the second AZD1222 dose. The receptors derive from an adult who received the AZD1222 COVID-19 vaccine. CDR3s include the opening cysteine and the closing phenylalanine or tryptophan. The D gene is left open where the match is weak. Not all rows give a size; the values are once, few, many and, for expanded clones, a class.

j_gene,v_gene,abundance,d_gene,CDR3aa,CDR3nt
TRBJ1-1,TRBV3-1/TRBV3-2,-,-,CASSQGSRNTEAFF,TGTGCCAGCAGCCAGGGCAGTCGGAACACTGAAGCTTTCTTT
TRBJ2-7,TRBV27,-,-,CASSASGTNYEQYF,TGTGCCAGCAGTGCTTCCGGGACAAACTACGAGCAGTACTTC
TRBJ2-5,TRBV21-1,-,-,CASSKIDRPWETQYF,TGTGCCAGCAGCAAGATCGATAGACCTTGGGAGACCCAGTACTTC
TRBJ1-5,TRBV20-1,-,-,CSASYGGNQPQHF,TGCAGTGCTAGTTACGGCGGCAATCAGCCCCAGCATTTT
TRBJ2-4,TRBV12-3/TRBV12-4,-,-,CASSFRRSDIQYF,TGTGCCAGCAGTTTCCGCAGATCGGACATTCAGTACTTC
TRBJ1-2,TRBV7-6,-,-,CASSPGDDTHGYTF,TGTGCCAGCAGCCCTGGGGATGACACCCATGGCTACACCTTC
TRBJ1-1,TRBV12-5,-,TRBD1,CASGLVLDRGPLSTEAFF,TGTGCTAGTGGTTTGGTACTCGACAGGGGGCCGCTCTCCACTGAAGCTTTCTTT
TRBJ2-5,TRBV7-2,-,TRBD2,CASSLLAGAQETQYF,TGTGCCAGCAGTCTACTAGCGGGGGCACAAGAGACCCAGTACTTC
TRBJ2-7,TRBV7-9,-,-,CASSFSWGTPEQYF,TGTGCCAGCAGCTTTAGTTGGGGGACCCCCGAGCAGTACTTC
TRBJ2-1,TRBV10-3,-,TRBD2,CAISVGLAGASYNEQFF,TGTGCCATCAGTGTGGGACTAGCGGGGGCGTCCTACAATGAGCAGTTCTTC
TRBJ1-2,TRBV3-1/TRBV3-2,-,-,CASSQVGAGHYGYTF,TGTGCCAGCAGCCAAGTGGGAGCAGGCCACTATGGCTACACCTTC
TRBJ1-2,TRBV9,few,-,CASSAHTALGYTF,TGTGCCAGCAGCGCCCACACGGCCTTGGGCTACACCTTC
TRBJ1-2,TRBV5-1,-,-,CASSLASGEPNYGYTF,TGCGCCAGCAGCTTGGCGTCAGGGGAACCTAACTATGGCTACACCTTC
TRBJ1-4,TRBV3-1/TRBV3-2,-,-,CASSQDRARYGLNEKLFF,TGTGCCAGCAGCCAAGATCGGGCGAGGTACGGTTTGAATGAAAAACTGTTTTTT
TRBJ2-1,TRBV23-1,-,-,CASTRRRRNNEQFF,TGCGCCAGCACTAGGAGACGCCGCAACAATGAGCAGTTCTTC
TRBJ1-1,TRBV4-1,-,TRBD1,CASRRIVGQGGTEAFF,TGCGCCAGCAGGAGGATTGTGGGCCAGGGGGGCACTGAAGCTTTCTTT
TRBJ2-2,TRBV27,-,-,CASSFVGAGELFF,TGTGCCAGCAGTTTTGTGGGGGCCGGGGAGCTGTTTTTT
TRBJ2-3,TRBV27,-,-,CASSSRTTTTDTQYF,TGTGCCAGCAGTTCCCGGACTACGACCACAGATACGCAGTATTTT
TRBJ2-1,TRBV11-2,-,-,CASSLGLTGSSYNEQFF,TGTGCCAGCAGCTTAGGGCTCACAGGGTCTTCCTACAATGAGCAGTTCTTC
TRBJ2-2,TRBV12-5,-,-,CASGLGRSGELFF,TGTGCTAGTGGTTTGGGCAGGTCCGGGGAGCTGTTTTTT
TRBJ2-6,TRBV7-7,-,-,CSVGQYPGANVLTF,TGTTCCGTAGGGCAGTACCCTGGGGCCAACGTCCTGACTTTC
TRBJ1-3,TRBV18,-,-,CASSPDRQGIGNTIYF,TGTGCCAGCTCACCTGATCGGCAGGGGATAGGGAACACCATATATTTT
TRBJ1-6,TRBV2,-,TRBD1,CASSGDRNSPLHF,TGTGCCAGCAGTGGGGACAGGAATTCACCCCTCCACTTT
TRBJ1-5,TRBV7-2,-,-,CASSPNLYQPQHF,TGTGCCAGCAGCCCGAACCTCTATCAGCCCCAGCATTTT
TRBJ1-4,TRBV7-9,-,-,CASSLGGVTEKLFF,TGTGCCAGCAGCCTCGGGGGGGTAACTGAAAAACTGTTTTTT
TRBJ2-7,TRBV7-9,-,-,CASSFPGSYEQYF,TGTGCCAGCAGCTTCCCGGGCTCCTACGAGCAGTACTTC
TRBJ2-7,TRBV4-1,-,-,CASSQGPGHTYEQYF,TGCGCCAGCAGCCAAGGGCCGGGACATACATACGAGCAGTACTTC
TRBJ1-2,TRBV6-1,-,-,CASSDPPGGRFYGYTF,TGTGCCAGCAGTGACCCCCCGGGGGGGCGGTTCTATGGCTACACCTTC
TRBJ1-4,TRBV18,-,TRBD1,CASSPRQGSVEKLFF,TGTGCCAGCTCCCCTAGACAGGGGTCGGTTGAAAAACTGTTTTTT
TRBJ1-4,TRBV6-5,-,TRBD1,CASRNAQGANEKLFF,TGTGCCAGCAGAAACGCACAGGGGGCTAATGAAAAACTGTTTTTT
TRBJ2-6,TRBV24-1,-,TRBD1,CATPPGQASSGANVLTF,TGTGCCACCCCTCCGGGACAGGCCAGCTCTGGGGCCAACGTCCTGACTTTC
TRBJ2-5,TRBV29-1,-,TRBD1,CSVGDRGHETQYF,TGCAGCGTTGGAGACAGGGGGCATGAGACCCAGTACTTC
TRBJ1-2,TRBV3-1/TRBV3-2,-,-,CASSQVQGYGYTF,TGTGCCAGCAGCCAAGTCCAGGGCTATGGCTACACCTTC
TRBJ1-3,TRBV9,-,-,CASNPGAGSSGNTIYF,TGTGCCAGCAATCCTGGGGCGGGGAGCTCTGGAAACACCATATATTTT
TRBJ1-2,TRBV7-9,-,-,CASAEAPNYGYTF,TGTGCCAGCGCAGAGGCGCCTAACTATGGCTACACCTTC
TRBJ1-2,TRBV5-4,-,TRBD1,CASSAYQGQAGYGYTF,TGTGCCAGCAGCGCCTACCAAGGACAGGCCGGCTATGGCTACACCTTC
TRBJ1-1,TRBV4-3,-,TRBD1,CASSLEPGGNTEAFF,TGCGCCAGCAGCCTCGAACCAGGGGGTAACACTGAAGCTTTCTTT
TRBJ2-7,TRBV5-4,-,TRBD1,CASSLQGGNEQYF,TGTGCCAGCAGCTTGCAAGGGGGCAACGAGCAGTACTTC
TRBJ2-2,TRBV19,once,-,CASSNTNTGELFF,TGTGCCAGTAGTAACACGAACACCGGGGAGCTGTTTTTT
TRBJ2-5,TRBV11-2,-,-,CASSFPGAAATQYF,TGTGCCAGCAGCTTCCCAGGAGCAGCGGCGACCCAGTACTTC
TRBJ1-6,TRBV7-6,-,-,CASSLGLRGPSYSPLHF,TGTGCCAGCAGCTTAGGATTGAGGGGCCCTTCTTATTCACCCCTCCACTTT
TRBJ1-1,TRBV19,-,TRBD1,CASSISPGTGGTEAFF,TGTGCCAGTAGTATCTCCCCCGGGACAGGGGGAACTGAAGCTTTCTTT
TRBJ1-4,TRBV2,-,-,CASSARDGNEKLFF,TGTGCCAGCAGTGCCCGCGACGGTAATGAAAAACTGTTTTTT
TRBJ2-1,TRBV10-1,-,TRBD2,CASSESLAGGPFNEQFF,TGCGCCAGCAGTGAGTCTCTAGCGGGGGGGCCGTTCAATGAGCAGTTCTTC
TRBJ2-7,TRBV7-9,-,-,CASSLVEGPNYEQYF,TGTGCCAGCAGCTTAGTGGAGGGTCCGAACTACGAGCAGTACTTC
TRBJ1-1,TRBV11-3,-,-,CASSLEGGTEAFF,TGTGCCAGCAGCTTAGAAGGGGGGACTGAAGCTTTCTTT
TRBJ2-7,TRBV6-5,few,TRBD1,CASSSGTGNYEQYF,TGTGCCAGCAGTTCTGGGACAGGTAACTACGAGCAGTACTTC
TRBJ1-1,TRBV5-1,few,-,CASSSGGQDWAFF,TGCGCCAGCAGCTCCGGGGGTCAGGACTGGGCTTTCTTT
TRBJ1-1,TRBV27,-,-,CASSFGYQAFF,TGTGCCAGCAGTTTCGGGTACCAAGCTTTCTTT
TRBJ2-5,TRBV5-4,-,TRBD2,CASSTSAGRRQETQYF,TGTGCCAGCAGCACTTCAGCGGGGAGGCGGCAAGAGACCCAGTACTTC
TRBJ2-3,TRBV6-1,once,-,CASSAEGGGVTDTQYF,TGTGCCAGCAGTGCTGAGGGGGGGGGAGTGACAGATACGCAGTATTTT
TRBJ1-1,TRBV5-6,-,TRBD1,CASSLLGGAKNTEAFF,TGTGCCAGCAGCTTGTTAGGGGGCGCAAAGAACACTGAAGCTTTCTTT
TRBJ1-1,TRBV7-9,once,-,CASSPPTFSGMRDDTEAFF,TGTGCCAGCAGCCCTCCTACATTTTCTGGTATGCGGGACGACACTGAAGCTTTCTTT
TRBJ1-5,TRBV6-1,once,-,CASSEPMAWGPTHF,TGTGCCAGCAGTGAACCCATGGCGTGGGGGCCCACACATTTT
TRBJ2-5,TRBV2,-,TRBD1,CASGRGRGETQYF,TGTGCCAGCGGCAGGGGGCGCGGGGAGACCCAGTACTTC
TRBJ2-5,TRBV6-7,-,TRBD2,CASSPLGTSGVETQYF,TGTGCCAGCAGTCCCTTGGGGACTAGCGGGGTAGAGACCCAGTACTTC
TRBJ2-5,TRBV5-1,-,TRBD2,CASSWDGTSEETQYF,TGCGCCAGCAGCTGGGACGGGACTAGCGAAGAGACCCAGTACTTC
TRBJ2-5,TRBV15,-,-,CATSRGGARETQYF,TGTGCCACCAGCAGAGGGGGGGCGCGAGAGACCCAGTACTTC
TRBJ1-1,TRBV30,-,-,CAWSLQRFEAFF,TGTGCCTGGAGTCTACAGCGTTTTGAAGCTTTCTTT
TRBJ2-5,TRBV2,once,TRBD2,CASSRGEASGAQETQYF,TGTGCCAGCAGCCGCGGGGAGGCTAGCGGGGCCCAAGAGACCCAGTACTTC